The source of this TCR beta chain is a study of blood T cell repertoires in COVID-19. In the study's own analysis: Quantification of nucleated cells was approximated via reference gene primer amplification. Method: immunoSEQ multiplex PCR; TCRdb's copy keeps in-frame clones and lacks some. V and J calls and clone size are as listed in that table; D and trimming were resolved from the DNA. Of 300,000 to 400,000 clones in the sample, more than 75% are singletons; the top ten hold around 1.2%. Trimming removed 0 bases at V and 7 bases at J, with 15 bases between. CDR3 size: 15 residues. CDR1 and CDR2 from the germline V gene are LGHNA and YNFKEQ.

Sequencing was carried out using PBMCs or T cells enriched from blood (not recorded which). This sequence originates from a woman under 30 who had recovered from COVID-19. The chain couples TRBV4-2 to TRBJ1-2; D is ambiguous. The CDR3 protein is CASSQDSRAASGYTF. The CDR3 nucleotides read TGTGCCAGCAGCCAAGATTCGCGGGCGGCATCTGGCTACACCTTC.